The T cell receptor beta chain under discussion was sequenced for a study of regulatory T cells in long-lasting Graves disease. Study-level points and caveats: Relative to new patients (under 1,000), persistent patients exhibited greater sharing of public clonotypes (approximately 2,700).

This clonotype was detected ten times or more. Its cognate antigen is unknown. Arm-PCR with iRepertoire HTBI primers amplified the CDR3 regions for these TCR beta libraries. Each CDR3 protein is one row after TCRdb ran MiXCR on the multiplex PCR reads. The repertoire holds roughly 490,000 distinct CDR3 sequences, with 20% to 25% as singletons. CDR3 length: 13 amino acids. V gave up 1 base and J gave up 6 bases, with 10 bases separating them. The germline CDR1 and CDR2 sequences are SEHNR and FQNEAQ (reference sequence). Specified time point: persistent/refractory GD, antithyroid drugs over 5 years with positive TRAb. RNA from PBMCs was the source of the TCR library.

The starting material was peripheral blood mononuclear cells (PBMCs), obtained when the disease was refractory, from a patient treated with antithyroid drugs. This TCR was sampled from a female donor with Graves disease. The chain carries TRBV7-9 and TRBJ2-7; D remains ambiguous. The chain's CDR3 is CASSLVGPGEQYF. CDR3 bases: TGTGCCAGCAGCTTAGTCGGCCCAGGCGAGCAGTACTTC. The full variable domain, completed using reference TRBV7-9 and TRBJ2-7, is DTGVSQNPRHKITKRGQNVTFRCDPISEHNRLYWYRQTLGQGPEFLTYFQNEAQLEKSRLLSDRFSAERPKGSFSTLEIQRTEQGDSAMYLCASSLVGPGEQYFGPGTRLTVT.